This is a list of T cell receptor beta chains from one sample in a study of control samples from healthy donors and cancer patients. Generated by immunoSEQ multiplex PCR, the TCRdb table keeps only in-frame clones and is missing some. This sample yields 95,000 to 150,000 clones, of which approximately 91% are seen a single time; 7.8% belongs to the top ten. The sequencing sample was made of blood. These receptors all come from a woman in her late teens or twenties in good health. Both conserved end residues are part of each CDR3. The D gene is left open where the match is weak. Clone size is not always given. Where it is, it says once, few, many or a class for expanded clones.

v_gene,abundance,d_gene,j_gene,CDR3nt,CDR3aa
TRBV28,-,-,TRBJ2-7,TGTGCCAGCAGCCCCCCCCTAAAGGCCTACGAGCAGTACTTC,CASSPPLKAYEQYF
TRBV13,-,TRBD1,TRBJ2-1,TGTGCCAGCAGCTTAGGCCTTGCGACAGGGGGCTACAATGAGCAGTTCTTC,CASSLGLATGGYNEQFF
TRBV28,-,-,TRBJ2-2,TGTGCCAGCAGTCAGGGGGGAGAGGCCGGGGAGCTGTTTTTT,CASSQGGEAGELFF
TRBV7-2,-,TRBD2,TRBJ2-3,TGTGCCAGCAGCTCAGTAGGGACTCGGACTAGCGTAACAGATACGCAGTATTTT,CASSSVGTRTSVTDTQYF
TRBV24-1,-,-,TRBJ2-6,TGTGCCACCAGTGAGGCTTCAATCTCTGGGGCCAACGTCCTGACTTTC,CATSEASISGANVLTF
TRBV4-1,-,TRBD2,TRBJ2-7,TGCGCCAGCAGCCAAAAAAACCCGACTAGCCTCTCCTACGAGCAGTACTTC,CASSQKNPTSLSYEQYF
TRBV27,-,-,TRBJ2-7,TGTGCCAGCAGTTTACAGCCAACCCCCCAGTACGAGCAGTACTTC,CASSLQPTPQYEQYF
TRBV2,-,TRBD1,TRBJ1-3,TGTGCCAGCGCGGACAGGAGTAATCCTGGAAACACCATATATTTT,CASADRSNPGNTIYF
TRBV7-8,-,TRBD1,TRBJ1-1,TGTGCCAGCAGCGCCGGGACAGGGAGGTCTGAAGCTTTCTTT,CASSAGTGRSEAFF
TRBV9,-,-,TRBJ1-1,TGTGCCAGCAGCGTAGATAGAGGTTGGGGACTGAACACTGAAGCTTTCTTT,CASSVDRGWGLNTEAFF
TRBV7-9,many,-,TRBJ2-3,TGTGCCAGCAGCTTAGAGGCGGTACTCCGTGTCACAGATACGCAGTATTTT,CASSLEAVLRVTDTQYF
TRBV7-3,-,-,TRBJ2-2,TGTGCCAGCAGCTTAATGCAGACCGGGGAGCTGTTTTTT,CASSLMQTGELFF
TRBV5-1,once,-,TRBJ1-2,TGCGCCAGCAGCTTCCCCTCGCTCCGGGTCCCAGGGGAGAACAACTATGGCTACACCTTC,CASSFPSLRVPGENNYGYTF
TRBV6-1,-,-,TRBJ1-3,TGTGCCAGCAGTGAAGTGAGTACAGGAAGCTCTGGAAACACCATATATTTT,CASSEVSTGSSGNTIYF
TRBV28,-,TRBD1,TRBJ1-1,TGTGCCAGCAGCCTCAGGGGGGCGGGAAGCACTGAAGCTTTCTTT,CASSLRGAGSTEAFF
TRBV28,-,TRBD2,TRBJ2-5,TGTGCCAGCAGTCCCCCGGGGACTAGCGGGAGGGAGACCCAGTACTTC,CASSPPGTSGRETQYF
TRBV7-3,-,TRBD1,TRBJ2-2,TGTGCCAGCAGCCCACAGGGGGTAGGGACCGGGGAGCTGTTTTTT,CASSPQGVGTGELFF
TRBV7-2,-,-,TRBJ1-2,TGTGCCAGCAGCTTAGGAGGCAGGGCCTCCTATGGCTACACCTTC,CASSLGGRASYGYTF
TRBV29-1,-,-,TRBJ1-2,TGCAGCGTTGTCGTTCAGATTAACTATGGCTACACCTTC,CSVVVQINYGYTF
TRBV9,-,TRBD1,TRBJ2-3,TGTGCCAGCAGCCGGGACAGGGGCCTTAAGTTCACAGATACGCAGTATTTT,CASSRDRGLKFTDTQYF
TRBV6-2/TRBV6-3,-,TRBD2,TRBJ2-2,TGTGCCAGCAGCAACGGGCTAGCGGCGAACACCGGGGAGCTGTTTTTT,CASSNGLAANTGELFF
TRBV6-5,-,-,TRBJ2-7,TGTGCCAGCAGTCTATTCCCAGGGGTCGAGAACGAGCAGTACTTC,CASSLFPGVENEQYF
TRBV28,-,-,TRBJ1-2,TGTGCCAGCAGCTCCAGGACCCTCACCTATAACTATGGCTACACCTTC,CASSSRTLTYNYGYTF
TRBV20-1,-,TRBD1,TRBJ1-1,TGCAGTGCTAGGGACAGGGCTGAAGCTTTCTTT,CSARDRAEAFF
TRBV18,-,-,TRBJ1-5,TGTGCCAGCTCACCACAGGTTGACAATCAGCCCCAGCATTTT,CASSPQVDNQPQHF
TRBV10-3,-,-,TRBJ1-1,TGTGCCATCACAGGGGACCAGAACACTGAAGCTTTCTTT,CAITGDQNTEAFF
TRBV5-8,-,TRBD1,TRBJ1-3,TGTGCCAGCAGCTCGGACAGGGTACCTGGAAACACCATATATTTT,CASSSDRVPGNTIYF
TRBV5-1,-,-,TRBJ2-7,TGCGCCAGCGGCGGAGAGACCGGCCCCTCCGAGCAGTACTTC,CASGGETGPSEQYF
TRBV7-2,once,TRBD2,TRBJ2-2,TGTGCCAGCAGCCAAAGGACTAGCGGGAGGAACACCGGGGAGCTGTTTTTT,CASSQRTSGRNTGELFF
TRBV5-4,-,-,TRBJ2-7,TGTGCCAGCAGCTTGAAAATCGGCGCTGTCGAGCAGTACTTC,CASSLKIGAVEQYF
TRBV7-8,-,TRBD2,TRBJ2-2,TGTGCCAGCAGCACCAGCGGGAGGGCGAACACCGGGGAGCTGTTTTTT,CASSTSGRANTGELFF
TRBV3-1/TRBV3-2,-,TRBD2,TRBJ2-3,TGTGCCAGCAGCCAAGGGATCCTTAGCGGGAGCACAGATACGCAGTATTTT,CASSQGILSGSTDTQYF
TRBV6-2/TRBV6-3,-,-,TRBJ1-2,TGTGCCAGCAGTTACTCCGCTTATGGCTACACCTTC,CASSYSAYGYTF
TRBV5-1,-,-,TRBJ2-6,TGCGCCAGCAGCTCCATTGGGGCTGGGGCCAACGTCCTGACTTTC,CASSSIGAGANVLTF
TRBV6-5,-,-,TRBJ1-4,TGTGCCAGCAGTCGGGTACAGGTGGGTGGCGAAAAACTGTTTTTT,CASSRVQVGGEKLFF
TRBV5-6,once,-,TRBJ1-1,TGTGCCAGCAGCTCTCACACTGAAGCTTTCTTT,CASSSHTEAFF
TRBV6-4,-,TRBD1,TRBJ1-2,TGTGCCAGCAGTGCCAACCCGGGACAGGGGGCGGTGGGCTACACCTTC,CASSANPGQGAVGYTF
TRBV19,-,TRBD1,TRBJ1-2,TGTGCCAGTAGTATTACCAGGGGGTTTGGCTACACCTTC,CASSITRGFGYTF
TRBV4-3,many,TRBD2,TRBJ2-7,TGCGCCAGCAGCCAAGATGAACCAAGGGCGGGAGCCTACGAGCAGTACTTC,CASSQDEPRAGAYEQYF
TRBV2,-,TRBD1,TRBJ1-2,TGTGCCAGCAGTGTTCTTCCGCCGGGACAGGGGGTGGTGGGCTTC,CASSVLPPGQGVVGF
TRBV5-6,once,-,TRBJ1-6,TGTGCCAGCAGCTTTAGTAATTCACCCCTCCACTTT,CASSFSNSPLHF
TRBV2,-,-,TRBJ1-1,TGTGCCAGCAGTGAGCGAGAACTGAACACTGAAGCTTTCTTT,CASSERELNTEAFF
TRBV5-1,-,TRBD2,TRBJ2-7,TGCGCCAGCCGACCCGGGACTAGCGGGGGGGTATACGAGCAGTACTTC,CASRPGTSGGVYEQYF
TRBV18,-,-,TRBJ2-2,TGTGCCAGCTCACCGATTAGGGGTCCTCGATCGGGGGAGCTGTTTTTT,CASSPIRGPRSGELFF
TRBV19,-,-,TRBJ1-1,TGTGCCAGTAGTAGGACAGAGAACACTGAAGCTTTCTTT,CASSRTENTEAFF
TRBV29-1,-,TRBD2,TRBJ2-2,TGCAGCGTTGTACTGGGGGGGACCGGGGAGCTGTTTTTT,CSVVLGGTGELFF
TRBV28,-,TRBD2,TRBJ2-1,TGTGCCAGCTGGCGGGAGACCTACAATGAGCAGTTCTTC,CASWRETYNEQFF
TRBV7-9,few,-,TRBJ1-2,TGTGCCACCGTTGACAGCGTGGGGGGCTACACCTTC,CATVDSVGGYTF
TRBV5-4,-,-,TRBJ1-5,TGTGCCAGCAGCTTGGCGGGGGACAGCAATCAGCCCCAGCATTTT,CASSLAGDSNQPQHF
TRBV28,-,-,TRBJ2-3,TGTGCCAGCAGTTTACCTTTGGCGGGCGGAGCCGATACGCAGTATTTT,CASSLPLAGGADTQYF
TRBV7-2,-,-,TRBJ1-1,TGTGCCAGCAGCCGGGAGGTTGTCACTGAAGCTTTCTTT,CASSREVVTEAFF
TRBV7-9,-,TRBD1,TRBJ1-2,TGTGCCAGCAGCTGGGACAGCCAAACTCAAGACTATGGCTACACCTTC,CASSWDSQTQDYGYTF
TRBV19,-,-,TRBJ1-2,TGTGCCAGTAGTATGATCTTATGGAGGGTCCGGGACAACTATGGCTACACCTTC,CASSMILWRVRDNYGYTF